This T cell receptor beta chain appears in the sequencing data of a study of cytomegalovirus exposure and HLA in healthy donors. Study-level findings and limits: Cytomegalovirus-associated TCR beta chains were listed, numbering 150 to 200.

As regards this clone: Antigen unknown.

The germline V gene has CDR1 SGHDT and CDR2 YYEEEE. Trimming left V 2 bases short and J 7 bases short, with 21 bases between. The CDR3 length is 16 residues. PCR primers comprised 60 Vbeta and 13 Jbeta primers. As handled by the study authors: In a later analysis, some 11 million of some 80 million unique beta chains occurred in at least two donors. TCRdb keeps only in-frame clones here, not all; method: immunoSEQ multiplex PCR. V, J and clone size derive from that table, while D and trimming were established from the DNA sequence. The sample has 95,000 to 150,000 clones, roughly 76% seen once. The specimen sequenced was PBMCs. The V gene is TRBV5-6, the J gene TRBJ1-2; D call uncertain. The TCR originated in a man aged 30 to 39 in good health and CMV-seronegative. CDR3: CASSFVSGPGGSGYTF. In nucleotides, the CDR3 is TGTGCCAGCAGCTTTGTCTCAGGCCCGGGAGGAAGTGGCTACACCTTC.